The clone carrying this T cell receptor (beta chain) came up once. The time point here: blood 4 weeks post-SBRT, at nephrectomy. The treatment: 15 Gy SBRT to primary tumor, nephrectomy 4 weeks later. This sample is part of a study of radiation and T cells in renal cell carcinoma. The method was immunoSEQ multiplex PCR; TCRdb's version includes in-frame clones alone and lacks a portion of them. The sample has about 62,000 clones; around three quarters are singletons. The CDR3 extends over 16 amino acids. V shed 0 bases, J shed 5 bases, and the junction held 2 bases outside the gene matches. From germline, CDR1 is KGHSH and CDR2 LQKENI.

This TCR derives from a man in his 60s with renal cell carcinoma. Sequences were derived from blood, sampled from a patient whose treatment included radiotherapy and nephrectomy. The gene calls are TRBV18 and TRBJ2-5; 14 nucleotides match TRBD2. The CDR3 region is CASSPPGLAGVETQYF. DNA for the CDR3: TGTGCCAGCTCACCACCGGGACTAGCGGGAGTGGAGACCCAGTACTTC.